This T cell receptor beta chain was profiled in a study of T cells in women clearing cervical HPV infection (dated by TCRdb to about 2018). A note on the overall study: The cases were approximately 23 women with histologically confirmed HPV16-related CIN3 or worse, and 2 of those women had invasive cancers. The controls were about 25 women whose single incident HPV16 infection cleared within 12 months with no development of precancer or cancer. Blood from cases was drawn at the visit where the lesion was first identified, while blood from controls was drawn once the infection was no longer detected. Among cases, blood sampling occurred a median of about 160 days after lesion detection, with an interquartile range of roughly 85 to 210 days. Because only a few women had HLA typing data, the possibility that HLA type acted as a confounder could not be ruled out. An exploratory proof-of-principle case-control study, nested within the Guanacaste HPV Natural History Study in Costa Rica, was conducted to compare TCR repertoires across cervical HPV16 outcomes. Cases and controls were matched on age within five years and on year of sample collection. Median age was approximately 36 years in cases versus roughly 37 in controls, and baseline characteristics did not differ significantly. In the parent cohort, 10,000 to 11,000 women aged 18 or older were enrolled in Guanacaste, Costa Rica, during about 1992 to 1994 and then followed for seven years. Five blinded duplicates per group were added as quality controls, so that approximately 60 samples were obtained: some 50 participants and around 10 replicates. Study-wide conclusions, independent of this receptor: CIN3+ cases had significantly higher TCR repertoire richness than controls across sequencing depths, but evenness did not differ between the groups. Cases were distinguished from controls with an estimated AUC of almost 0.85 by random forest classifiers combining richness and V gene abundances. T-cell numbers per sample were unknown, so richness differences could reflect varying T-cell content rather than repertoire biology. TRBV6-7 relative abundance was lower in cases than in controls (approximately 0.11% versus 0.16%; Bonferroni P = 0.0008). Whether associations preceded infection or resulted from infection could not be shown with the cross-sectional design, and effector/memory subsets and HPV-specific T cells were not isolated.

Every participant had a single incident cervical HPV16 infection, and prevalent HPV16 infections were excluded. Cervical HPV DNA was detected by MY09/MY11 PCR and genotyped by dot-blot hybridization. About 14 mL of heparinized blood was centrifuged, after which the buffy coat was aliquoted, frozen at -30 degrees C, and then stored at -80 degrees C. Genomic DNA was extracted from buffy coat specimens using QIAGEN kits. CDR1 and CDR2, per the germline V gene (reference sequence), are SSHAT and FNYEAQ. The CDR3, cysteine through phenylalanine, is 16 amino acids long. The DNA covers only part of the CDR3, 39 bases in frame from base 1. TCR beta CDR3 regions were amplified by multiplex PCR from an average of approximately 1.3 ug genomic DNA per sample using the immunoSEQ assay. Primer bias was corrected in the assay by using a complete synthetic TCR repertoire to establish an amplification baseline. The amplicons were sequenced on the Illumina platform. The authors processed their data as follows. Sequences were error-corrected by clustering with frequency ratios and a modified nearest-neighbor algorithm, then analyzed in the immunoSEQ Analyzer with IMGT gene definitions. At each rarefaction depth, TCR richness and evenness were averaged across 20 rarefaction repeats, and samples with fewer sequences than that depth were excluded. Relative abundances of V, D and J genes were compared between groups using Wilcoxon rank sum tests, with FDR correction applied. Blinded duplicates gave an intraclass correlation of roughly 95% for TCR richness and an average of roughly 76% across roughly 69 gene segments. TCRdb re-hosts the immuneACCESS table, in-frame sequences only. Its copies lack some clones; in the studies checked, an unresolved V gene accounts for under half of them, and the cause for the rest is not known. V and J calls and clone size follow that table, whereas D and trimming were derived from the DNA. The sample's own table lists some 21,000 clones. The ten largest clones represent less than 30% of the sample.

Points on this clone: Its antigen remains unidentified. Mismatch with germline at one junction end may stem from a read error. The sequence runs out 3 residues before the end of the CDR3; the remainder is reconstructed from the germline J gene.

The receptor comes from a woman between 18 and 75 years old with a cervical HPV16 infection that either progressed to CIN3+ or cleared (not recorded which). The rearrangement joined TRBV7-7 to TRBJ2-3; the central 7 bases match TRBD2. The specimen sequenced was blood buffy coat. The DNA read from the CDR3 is TGTGCTAGCAGCTCCGGGGGGACGGGGAGGTCTGAGACG. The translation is CASSSGGTGRSET. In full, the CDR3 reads CASSSGGTGRSETQYF. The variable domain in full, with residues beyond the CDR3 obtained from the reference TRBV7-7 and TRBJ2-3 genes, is GAGVSQSPRYKVTKRGQDVTLRCDPISSHATLYWYQQALGQGPEFLTYFNYEAQPDKSGLPSDRFSAERPEGSISTLTIQRTEQRDSAMYRCASSSGGTGRSETQYFGPGTRLTVL.